The clone carrying this T cell receptor (beta chain) was observed a few times. The antigen is unknown. After removal of 6 bases from V and 7 bases from J, the junction contained 4 bases not matched to a gene. Germline CDR1 is DFQATT and CDR2 is SNEGSKA (reference sequence). The CDR3 consists of 11 residues. The sample comes from a study of cytomegalovirus exposure and HLA in healthy donors. Findings and limits, study-wide: What TCR beta sequences reportedly achieved was accurate prediction of HLA-A and HLA-B alleles in most subjects. Most of the TCR beta V segments (in an earlier analysis) were productive either about 90% or about 30% of the time. TCR beta chain V- and J-gene trimming was linked, in a later analysis, to a missense variant in DCLRE1C.

The study ran its PCR with 60 Vbeta and 13 Jbeta primers. Methods used by the authors: Later, an analysis found about 77 million unique TCR beta chains, and about 10 million of these were shared. Clones were sequenced by immunoSEQ multiplex PCR, and TCRdb holds only the in-frame ones, with some missing. V and J calls and clone size follow that table, whereas D and trimming were derived from the DNA. The sample gives 90,000 to 110,000 clones, just under 70% of which show up once; about 5% is in the top ten. The chain is built from TRBV20-1 and TRBJ1-2; 8 positions match TRBD1. This receptor was identified in an older woman in good health and CMV-seropositive. The sequenced sample consisted of PBMCs. CDR3 coding DNA: TGCAGTGCCACCGACAGGGGTGGCTACACCTTC. This gives the protein CSATDRGGYTF.